A selection of T cell receptor beta chains follows, all from one sample in a study of PD-1 blockade in mismatch repair-deficient tumors. The repertoire was sequenced with immunoSEQ multiplex PCR; TCRdb's copy has only in-frame clones and lacks some. The table shows several thousand clones, with roughly 88% occurring only once. For these TCRs, the target antigens are not known. Here the sequenced sample was cells cultured in vitro, taken from a patient treated with pembrolizumab. These receptors all come from an adult with mismatch repair-deficient cancer. CDR3s include the opening cysteine and the closing phenylalanine or tryptophan. D genes are given only for firm matches. Clone sizes are given selectively: once, few, many, or a class where the clone is expanded.

len	d_gene	j_gene	v_gene	abundance	CDR3nt	CDR3aa
14	TRBD1	TRBJ1-1	TRBV9	-	TGTGCCAGCAGCGCGACAGGGATGAACACTGAAGCTTTCTTT	CASSATGMNTEAFF
14	TRBD1	TRBJ2-7	TRBV5-1	few	TGCGCCAGCAGCTTGGCAGGGGGCGCCTACGAGCAGTACTTC	CASSLAGGAYEQYF
13	TRBD2	TRBJ2-5	TRBV5-4	-	TGTGCCAGCAGACTAGCGGGAGAAGAGACCCAGTACTTC	CASRLAGEETQYF
13	-	TRBJ2-2	TRBV10-3	few	TGTGCCATCAGTACCCCGAACACCGGGGAGCTGTTTTTT	CAISTPNTGELFF
14	TRBD2	TRBJ2-1	TRBV5-1	-	TGCGCCAGCAGACCTACTAGCGGTTACAATGAGCAGTTCTTC	CASRPTSGYNEQFF
11	-	TRBJ2-1	TRBV20-1	-	TGCAGTGCTAGAGATCCCCCAGGCACGGTCTTC	CSARDPPGTVF
11	-	TRBJ2-5	TRBV6-5	-	TGTGCCAGCAGTTACGGGGAGACCCAGTACTTC	CASSYGETQYF
15	TRBD1	TRBJ1-2	TRBV5-4	-	TGTGCCAGCAGCTTGGACAGGGGAATTGGGTATGGCTACACCTTC	CASSLDRGIGYGYTF
13	TRBD1	TRBJ1-4	TRBV30	-	TGTGCCTACTCGCAGGGGGCCTTGGAAAAACTGTTTTTT	CAYSQGALEKLFF
16	TRBD2	TRBJ2-7	TRBV2	-	TGTGCCAGCAACAGACTAGCGGCGCGGAATTACTACGAGCAGTACTTC	CASNRLAARNYYEQYF
12	-	TRBJ2-7	TRBV29-1	once	TGCAGCGTAGGCAGGGCCTCCTACGAGCAGTACTTC	CSVGRASYEQYF
13	-	TRBJ2-2	TRBV29-1	-	TGCAGCGCCCACTACGGGAACACCGGGGAGCTGTTTTTT	CSAHYGNTGELFF
13	TRBD1	TRBJ1-2	TRBV7-2	once	TGTGCCAGCAGCTTAACAGGGGGGGTTGGCTACACCTTC	CASSLTGGVGYTF
12	-	TRBJ2-7	TRBV10-3	-	TGTGCCATCAGTGAATCGGTCTACGAGCAGTACTTC	CAISESVYEQYF
15	TRBD2	TRBJ2-3	TRBV28	-	TGTGCCAGCAGGGGTGGGACTAGCGGGGACGATACGCAGTATTTT	CASRGGTSGDDTQYF
13	-	TRBJ1-1	TRBV30	-	TGTGCCTGGAGCGTCAAAGGGGAGACTGAAGCTTTCTTT	CAWSVKGETEAFF
13	-	TRBJ2-5	TRBV28	-	TGTGCCAGCAGTCGCCGCGGTTGGGCGGCCCAGTACTTC	CASSRRGWAAQYF
16	-	TRBJ1-1	TRBV25-1	-	TGTGCCAGCAGTAAATCGTGGGGGGCAGGGAACACTGAAGCTTTCTTT	CASSKSWGAGNTEAFF
14	-	TRBJ1-1	TRBV6-6	-	TGTGCCAGCAGTTACTCGTCTGACAGCAGTTTCTCTTTCTTT	CASSYSSDSSFSFF
14	-	TRBJ2-1	TRBV7-3	-	TGTGCCAGCAGCCCGCGGACTTCCTACAATGAGCAGTTCTTC	CASSPRTSYNEQFF
14	-	TRBJ2-5	TRBV5-1	large	TGCGCCAGCAGCTTGGGACAGTTCCAAGAGACCCAGTACTTC	CASSLGQFQETQYF
14	TRBD2	TRBJ2-7	TRBV11-2	-	TGTGCCAGCAGCCCCTCAGCGGGGACCTACGAGCAGTACTTC	CASSPSAGTYEQYF
12	-	TRBJ2-3	TRBV7-6	-	TGTGCCAGCAGCTTGAATTCAGATACGCAGTATTTT	CASSLNSDTQYF
14	-	TRBJ1-4	TRBV28	-	TGTGCCAGCAAAGAAGCCGGGACTAATGAAAAACTGTTTTTT	CASKEAGTNEKLFF
13	-	TRBJ1-1	TRBV5-8	once	TGTGCCAGCAGCTCGGACTTGGGCACTGAAGCTTTCTTT	CASSSDLGTEAFF
13	-	TRBJ2-2	TRBV28	-	TGTGCCAGCAGTTTAGGAGCAAGCGGGGAGCTGTTTTTT	CASSLGASGELFF
18	TRBD2	TRBJ2-7	TRBV11-2	once	TGTGCCAGCAGCTTAGAGAGCCTAGCTTACGCGGGGGGATACGAGCAGTACTTC	CASSLESLAYAGGYEQYF
16	-	TRBJ1-6	TRBV2	-	TGTGCCAGCAAGCTTGTAGACAGCTCGTATAATTCACCCCTCCACTTT	CASKLVDSSYNSPLHF
14	-	TRBJ2-3	TRBV19	-	TGTGCCAGTACCGCGCCTTTTCGGACAGATACGCAGTATTTT	CASTAPFRTDTQYF
16	-	TRBJ2-3	TRBV7-2	-	TGTGCCAGCAGCTTTGGTCGGGAGAGTTACGCAGATACGCAGTATTTT	CASSFGRESYADTQYF
13	-	TRBJ1-3	TRBV11-2	-	TGTGCCAGCAGGGCAGGGGACGGAAACACCATATATTTT	CASRAGDGNTIYF
16	-	TRBJ2-4	TRBV7-9	-	TGTGCCAGCAGCGCGACGGGGACACTAGCCAAAAACATTCAGTACTTC	CASSATGTLAKNIQYF
14	TRBD2	TRBJ2-3	TRBV9	few	TGTGCCAGCAGTCTTAGCGGGAAATTAGATACGCAGTATTTT	CASSLSGKLDTQYF
12	-	TRBJ2-5	TRBV2	-	TGTGCCAGCAGGGGGGACCAAGAGACCCAGTACTTC	CASRGDQETQYF
12	-	TRBJ1-2	TRBV11-2	-	TGTGCCAGCGACGTTCAGGGTTCCGGCTACACCTTC	CASDVQGSGYTF
14	-	TRBJ2-2	TRBV28	-	TGTGCCAGCAAGGTTAGGGCGAACACCGGGGAGCTGTTTTTT	CASKVRANTGELFF
15	TRBD2	TRBJ2-4	TRBV19	-	TGTGCCAGTAGTATAAGGACTAGCGGGAGGGACATTCAGTACTTC	CASSIRTSGRDIQYF
17	TRBD2	TRBJ2-7	TRBV6-1	few	TGTGCCAGCAGTGATACACCTGGGACTAGCGGGAGACGCGAGCAGTACTTC	CASSDTPGTSGRREQYF
18	TRBD1	TRBJ2-1	TRBV5-6	-	TGTGCCAGCAGCAAGGCAAGACAGGGGCTGAGCTCCTACAATGAGCAGTTCTTC	CASSKARQGLSSYNEQFF
15	-	TRBJ2-6	TRBV5-6	once	TGTGCCAGCAGCTTGAGGGGATCCGGGGCCAACGTCCTGACTTTC	CASSLRGSGANVLTF
15	TRBD1	TRBJ2-5	TRBV4-2	-	TGTGCCAGCAGCCAAGTCGACAGGGATCAAGAGACCCAGTACTTC	CASSQVDRDQETQYF
12	-	TRBJ1-2	TRBV28	-	TGTGCCAGCAGTTTATCTTCGTATGGCTACACCTTC	CASSLSSYGYTF
12	-	TRBJ2-7	TRBV7-9	-	TGTGCCAGCAGCCCCGCGGTGGACGAGCAGTACTTC	CASSPAVDEQYF
16	TRBD1	TRBJ2-6	TRBV9	once	TGTGCCAGCAGCCATTCGACAGGGGCCGGGGCCAACGTCCTGACTTTC	CASSHSTGAGANVLTF
15	-	TRBJ1-2	TRBV2	-	TGTGCCAGCAGTGGAGCACAGAGGAGGCTCTATGGCTACACCTTC	CASSGAQRRLYGYTF
15	-	TRBJ2-2	TRBV7-3	-	TGTGCCAGCAGCTTACCTATGGACCGGACCGGGGAGCTGTTTTTT	CASSLPMDRTGELFF
18	TRBD2	TRBJ2-3	TRBV4-1	few	TGCGCCAGCAGCCAAGTTTTCAAGTTTCGCGGGAGAACAGATACGCAGTATTTT	CASSQVFKFRGRTDTQYF
14	-	TRBJ2-7	TRBV19	-	TGTGCCAGTAGTAGAATAGGGAACCGTTACGAGCAGTACTTC	CASSRIGNRYEQYF